This T cell receptor beta chain comes out of a study of blood T cell repertoires in COVID-19. Study at large: Donors in the United States, Italy and Spain gave samples during acute or convalescent COVID-19. From T cells, B-cell-depleted T cells, or PBMCs came the material, which was cDNA or gDNA.

This CDR3 is built from 18 residues. Germline CDR1 and CDR2: LGHDT and YNNKEL (reference sequence). The V segment lost 4 bases and the J segment 2 bases; nucleotides outside the gene matches: 14. Method: immunoSEQ multiplex PCR; TCRdb's copy keeps in-frame clones and lacks some. This sample has approximately 90,000 clones; around 90% occur once, and the top ten carry approximately 3.6%. This clone appeared a single time. Sequencing used peripheral blood. The chain is built from TRBV3-1 (or the pseudogene TRBV3-2) and TRBJ2-3; 8 bases are a match to TRBD2. The clonotype originates from a woman aged 70-85 years with acute or convalescent COVID-19. CDR3 loop: CASSRRRSSGLNTDTQYF. CDR3 sequence (DNA): TGTGCCAGCAGCCGACGGCGATCTAGCGGGTTAAACACAGATACGCAGTATTTT.